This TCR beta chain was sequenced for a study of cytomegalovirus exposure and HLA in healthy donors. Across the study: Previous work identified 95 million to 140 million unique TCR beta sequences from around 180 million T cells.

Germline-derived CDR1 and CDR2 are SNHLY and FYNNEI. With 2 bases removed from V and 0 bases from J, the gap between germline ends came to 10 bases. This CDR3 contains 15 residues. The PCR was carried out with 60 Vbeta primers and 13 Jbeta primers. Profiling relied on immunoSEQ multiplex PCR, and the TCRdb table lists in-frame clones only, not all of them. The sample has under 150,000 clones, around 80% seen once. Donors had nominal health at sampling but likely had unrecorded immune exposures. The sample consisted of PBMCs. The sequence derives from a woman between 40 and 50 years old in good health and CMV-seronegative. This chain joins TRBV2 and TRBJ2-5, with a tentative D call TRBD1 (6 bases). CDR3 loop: CASSELRGYQETQYF. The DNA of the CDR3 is TGTGCCAGCAGTGAACTCAGGGGTTACCAAGAGACCCAGTACTTC. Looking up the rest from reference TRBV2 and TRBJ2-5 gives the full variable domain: EPEVTQTPSHQVTQMGQEVILRCVPISNHLYFYWYRQILGQKVEFLVSFYNNEISEKSEIFDDQFSVERPDGSNFTLKIRSTKLEDSAMYFCASSELRGYQETQYFGPGTRLLVL.